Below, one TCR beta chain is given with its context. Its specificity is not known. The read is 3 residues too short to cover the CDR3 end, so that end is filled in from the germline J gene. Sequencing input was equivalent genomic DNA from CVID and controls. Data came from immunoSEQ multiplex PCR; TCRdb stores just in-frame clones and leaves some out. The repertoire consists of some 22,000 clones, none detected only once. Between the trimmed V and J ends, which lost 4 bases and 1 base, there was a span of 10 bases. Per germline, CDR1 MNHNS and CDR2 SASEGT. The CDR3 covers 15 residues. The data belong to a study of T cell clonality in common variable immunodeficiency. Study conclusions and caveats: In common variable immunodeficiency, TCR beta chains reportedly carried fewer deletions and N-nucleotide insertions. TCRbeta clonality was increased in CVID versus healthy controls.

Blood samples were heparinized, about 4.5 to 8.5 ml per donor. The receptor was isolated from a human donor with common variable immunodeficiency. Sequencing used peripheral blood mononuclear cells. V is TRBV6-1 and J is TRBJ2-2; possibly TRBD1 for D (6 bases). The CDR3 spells CASSAFRGNTGELFF. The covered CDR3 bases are TGTGCCAGCAGTGCTTTCAGGGGGAACACCGGGGAG.